The entry below describes one TCR beta chain. Its antigen is unknown. Within one base of it there is no much larger clone, and no base qualities were kept. The sample originates from a study of T cell repertoires in cytomegalovirus infection (dated by TCRdb to between 2018 and 2021). For the study in its entirety: The peptide stimulations were aimed at well-studied HLA-B-restricted epitopes as well as recently identified HLA-C-restricted CMV epitopes, whose presentation resists viral immunomodulation. The HLA type of each donor mattered for the analysis, because public TCR beta signatures pointed to carriage of CMV infection along with the matching HLA type. Results and caveats for the whole study, not just this receptor: The ex vivo response was dominated by HLA-C-restricted CMV-specific TCR beta clonotypes, which also provided the single most frequent clonotype in two of eight donors. Cumulative frequency of public TCR beta family members discriminated carriers of CMV infection plus the relevant HLA type in this cohort and an independent approximately 340-donor cohort.

The treatment or condition tag for this specimen amounts to: in vitro stimulation with specific CMV peptide epitopes to enrich CMV-specific T cells. Reads for this sample came from an Illumina HiSeq 1500. TCRdb's own reprocessing of the public reads used fastp at Q25 and MiXCR and kept productive beta chains. Rows are combined by CDR3 protein, so each entry shows the most common genes and DNA. Recorded for this sample are about 830,000 distinct CDR3 sequences; 30% to 35% of them occurred a single time. Of the sample, 9.5% to 15% is held by the ten largest clones. Material: cultured CD8+ T cells from PBMCs, obtained from culture after CMV antigen stimulation. This clonotype was sampled from a human donor in good health (CMV status not recorded). Some clones in this sample may be carry-over from other donors' samples.

The CDR3 is CASSYLRTGEQFF. The nucleotide sequence is TGTGCCAGCAGTTACCTCCGCACGGGTGAGCAGTTCTTC. The chain is assembled from TRBV6-2 or TRBV6-3 and TRBJ2-1; the D gene cannot be named for sure. The CDR3 covers 13 residues, taking in both the cysteine and the phenylalanine. Only CDR3 DNA is held: 39 bases, read in frame from base 1. CDR1 and CDR2, looked up from the germline V gene, are MNHEY and SVGEGT. The junction carries 11 bases between V and J, which are trimmed by 2 bases and 9 bases respectively.